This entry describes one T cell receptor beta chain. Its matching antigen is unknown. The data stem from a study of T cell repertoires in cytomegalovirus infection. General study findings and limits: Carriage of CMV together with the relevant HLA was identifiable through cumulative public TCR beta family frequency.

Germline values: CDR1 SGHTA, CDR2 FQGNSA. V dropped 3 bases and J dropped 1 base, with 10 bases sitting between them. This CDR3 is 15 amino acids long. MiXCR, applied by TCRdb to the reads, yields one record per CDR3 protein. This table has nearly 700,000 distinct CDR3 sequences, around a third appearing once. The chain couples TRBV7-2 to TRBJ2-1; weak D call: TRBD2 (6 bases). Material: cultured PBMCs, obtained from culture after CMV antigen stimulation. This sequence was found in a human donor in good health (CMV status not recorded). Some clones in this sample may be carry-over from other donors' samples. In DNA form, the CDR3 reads TGTGCCAGCAGCTTTAGTAGCGGTTCCTACAATGAGCAGTTCTTC. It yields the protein CASSFSSGSYNEQFF.